This is a list of T cell receptor beta chains from one sample in a study of human versus mouse CDR3 diversity and MHC coevolution. Measured with immunoSEQ multiplex PCR; TCRdb has only the in-frame clones, and not every one. The data show over 60,000 clones, about nine tenths seen once. Sequenced: naive CD4+ T cells from blood. The receptor source for this set is a person aged 30-69 years in good health. CDR3s include the opening cysteine and the closing phenylalanine or tryptophan. Each record gives: J gene, D gene, V gene, clone size, CDR3 protein, CDR3 DNA. D genes are given only for firm matches. Rows may omit the clone size; those that give it use once, few, many or a size class.

>TRBJ2-7|.|TRBV18|.
CASSPPNSYEQYF
TGTGCCAGCTCACCCCCCAACTCCTACGAGCAGTACTTC
>TRBJ1-1|.|TRBV27|.
CASSLSVQAPNTEAFF
TGTGCCAGCAGTTTATCGGTGCAGGCCCCGAACACTGAAGCTTTCTTT
>TRBJ1-3|.|TRBV7-8|.
CASSPEGRSGNTIYF
TGTGCCAGCTCCCCCGAGGGGAGGTCTGGAAACACCATATATTTT
>TRBJ1-2|.|TRBV28|.
CASSADGYTF
TGTGCCAGCAGTGCGGATGGCTACACCTTC
>TRBJ1-5|.|TRBV7-9|once
CASSNIGEDQPQHF
TGTGCCAGCAGTAACATCGGGGAGGATCAGCCCCAGCATTTT
>TRBJ2-7|.|TRBV6-1|.
CASRKAPPYEQYF
TGTGCCAGCAGAAAAGCGCCACCCTACGAGCAGTACTTC
>TRBJ1-3|.|TRBV6-6|few
CATGGSGNTIYF
TGTGCCACCGGGGGCTCTGGAAACACCATATATTTT
>TRBJ2-7|.|TRBV5-8|.
CASSKLGSSYEQYF
TGTGCCAGCAGCAAGCTAGGGAGCTCCTACGAGCAGTACTTC
>TRBJ1-2|TRBD1|TRBV11-2|.
CASSQTGEVGGYTF
TGTGCCAGCAGCCAGACAGGGGAAGTCGGTGGCTACACCTTC
>TRBJ1-4|.|TRBV30|.
CAWNRAGNEKLFF
TGTGCCTGGAACAGGGCGGGTAATGAAAAACTGTTTTTT
>TRBJ2-2|TRBD2|TRBV6-7|.
CASSSSEREVIANTGELFF
TGTGCCAGCAGTTCCTCAGAGCGGGAGGTAATCGCGAACACCGGGGAGCTGTTTTTT
>TRBJ1-1|TRBD1|TRBV30|.
CAWRGGARTEAFF
TGTGCCTGGAGAGGGGGCGCTCGGACTGAAGCTTTCTTT
>TRBJ1-1|TRBD1|TRBV29-1|.
CSVAGTANTEAFF
TGCAGCGTCGCCGGGACAGCGAACACTGAAGCTTTCTTT
>TRBJ2-7|.|TRBV2|.
CASRMTVYEQYF
TGTGCCAGCAGGATGACAGTCTACGAGCAGTACTTC
>TRBJ2-5|TRBD1|TRBV4-2|.
CASSRDRAQETQYF
TGTGCCAGCAGCCGGGACAGAGCCCAAGAGACCCAGTACTTC
>TRBJ2-4|TRBD2|TRBV6-4|.
CASSEFPSGGGIQYF
TGTGCCAGCAGTGAGTTCCCTAGCGGGGGGGGCATTCAGTACTTC
>TRBJ1-1|.|TRBV5-6|once
CASSLRGVGNTEAFF
TGTGCCAGCAGCCTCCGCGGGGTAGGGAACACTGAAGCTTTCTTT
>TRBJ2-7|TRBD2|TRBV6-5|.
CASSYKAGDTYEQYF
TGTGCCAGCAGTTACAAAGCGGGGGATACCTACGAGCAGTACTTC
>TRBJ1-1|TRBD1|TRBV28|.
CASSPTGQGGNTEAFF
TGTGCCAGCAGTCCAACGGGACAGGGAGGGAACACTGAAGCTTTCTTT
>TRBJ2-1|.|TRBV18|.
CASSLPWESYNEQFF
TGTGCCAGCTCACTCCCCTGGGAGTCCTACAATGAGCAGTTCTTC
>TRBJ2-3|TRBD2|TRBV9|.
CASSVESGGRSTDTQYF
TGTGCCAGCAGCGTAGAAAGCGGGGGGCGTAGCACAGATACGCAGTATTTT
>TRBJ2-3|TRBD1|TRBV5-4|.
CASSYAGTGIGDTQYF
TGTGCCAGCAGCTATGCCGGGACAGGGATAGGGGATACGCAGTATTTT
>TRBJ2-2|TRBD2|TRBV11-2|.
CASSLTLAGGELFF
TGTGCCAGCAGCTTAACACTAGCGGGCGGGGAGCTGTTTTTT
>TRBJ1-2|TRBD1|TRBV28|.
CASSTRDSNNYGYTF
TGTGCCAGCAGTACGCGGGACAGCAATAACTATGGCTACACCTTC
>TRBJ2-3|TRBD1|TRBV5-1|.
CASSLVPAQGAGTQYF
TGCGCCAGCAGCTTGGTTCCAGCCCAGGGGGCGGGTACGCAGTATTTT
>TRBJ1-5|.|TRBV25-1|.
CASSPLDRPGQPQHF
TGTGCCAGCAGCCCCCTGGACAGACCGGGACAGCCCCAGCATTTT
>TRBJ1-2|.|TRBV5-8|.
CASSFQGNYGYTF
TGTGCCAGCAGCTTCCAGGGGAACTATGGCTACACCTTC
>TRBJ2-1|.|TRBV6-1|.
CASTVGHNEQFF
TGTGCCAGCACCGTGGGGCACAATGAGCAGTTCTTC
>TRBJ2-7|TRBD2|TRBV5-4|.
CASSFTSGSYEQYF
TGTGCCAGCAGCTTTACTAGCGGGAGCTACGAGCAGTACTTC
>TRBJ2-5|.|TRBV19|.
CASSGGEGSETQYF
TGTGCCAGTAGTGGAGGGGAAGGTTCGGAGACCCAGTACTTC
>TRBJ1-2|.|TRBV7-3|.
CASSPSDSTNYGYTF
TGTGCCAGCAGCCCTTCTGACAGCACTAACTATGGCTACACCTTC
>TRBJ1-3|TRBD1|TRBV5-1|.
CASSFITGTGGSGNTIYF
TGCGCCAGCAGCTTTATCACCGGGACAGGGGGTTCTGGAAACACCATATATTTT
>TRBJ1-5|TRBD1|TRBV27|.
CASSLGTGNQPQHF
TGTGCCAGCAGTCTAGGGACAGGGAATCAGCCCCAGCATTTT
>TRBJ2-7|TRBD2|TRBV28|.
CASSFGLAGLYEQYF
TGTGCCAGCAGTTTTGGGCTAGCGGGACTATACGAGCAGTACTTC
>TRBJ1-5|.|TRBV30|.
CAWSVDSNQPQHF
TGTGCCTGGAGTGTGGACTCGAATCAGCCCCAGCATTTT
>TRBJ2-7|TRBD2|TRBV7-9|.
CASSPSAGASSYEQYF
TGTGCCAGCAGCCCATCAGCGGGGGCAAGCTCCTACGAGCAGTACTTC
>TRBJ1-1|.|TRBV28|.
CASSQTQSNTEAFF
TGTGCCAGCAGTCAAACACAGTCAAACACTGAAGCTTTCTTT
>TRBJ2-2|.|TRBV5-1|once
CASSPRLGSLTGELFF
TGCGCCAGCAGCCCGAGACTAGGGAGTCTCACCGGGGAGCTGTTTTTT
>TRBJ2-7|TRBD2|TRBV6-5|.
CASSYGGEAGLYEQYF
TGTGCCAGCAGTTATGGGGGTGAAGCGGGGCTGTACGAGCAGTACTTC
>TRBJ2-1|TRBD1|TRBV29-1|once
CSVATGGSSYNEQFF
TGCAGCGTTGCGACAGGGGGGAGCTCCTACAATGAGCAGTTCTTC
>TRBJ1-1|TRBD1|TRBV12-5|.
CASGLAGTGREAFF
TGTGCTAGTGGTTTGGCAGGGACAGGGAGGGAAGCTTTCTTT
>TRBJ1-1|.|TRBV10-3|.
CAISDQGGNTEAFF
TGTGCCATCAGTGACCAAGGCGGGAACACTGAAGCTTTCTTT
>TRBJ2-2|TRBD2|TRBV5-1|.
CASSLTGRGTGELFF
TGCGCCAGCAGCTTGACTGGGAGGGGCACCGGGGAGCTGTTTTTT
>TRBJ1-2|.|TRBV19|.
CASAVQDNYGYTF
TGTGCCAGCGCGGTACAAGATAACTATGGCTACACCTTC